A single sample gave rise to the 22 T cell receptor beta chains below, sequenced in a study of T-cell reconstitution after alpha-beta-depleted transplantation in children. The TCRbeta library incorporated unique molecular identifiers. Via MiXCR, TCRdb re-called the PCR reads, giving one row per CDR3 protein. Of 900,000 or so distinct CDR3 sequences listed, approximately 15% are singletons. The source material was PBMCs, mostly from graft donor cells, sampled 360 days after TCRalphabeta/CD19-depleted stem cell transplant. The source is a male patient between 10 and 17 years old who had a stem cell transplant for acute lymphoblastic leukemia, so the T cells may come from the graft donor.

This clonotype has just a few counts. The chain has TRBV7-9 and TRBJ2-7; D gene uncertain. Between the trimmed V and J ends, which lost 1 base and 0 bases, there was a span of 7 bases. The CDR3 loop spans 14 amino acids. The germline V gene has CDR1 SEHNR and CDR2 FQNEAQ (reference sequence). As DNA, the CDR3 is TGTGCCAGCAGCTTAGAATTTGACTCCTACGAGCAGTACTTC. This gives the protein CASSLEFDSYEQYF.

Only a few counts were recorded for this clonotype. This chain uses TRBV4-1 with TRBJ2-7; TRBD1 matches at 7 bases. Germline V gene data show CDR1 as MGHRA and CDR2 as YSYEKL. The CDR3 is 15 residues long. With V trimmed by 4 bases and J by 4 bases, 10 bases remained unmatched. The CDR3: CASSPVDRVGYEQYF. The DNA for the CDR3 is TGCGCCAGCAGCCCCGTTGACAGGGTCGGGTACGAGCAGTACTTC.

This clonotype was seen only a few times. V and J are TRBV29-1 and TRBJ2-1; D may correspond to TRBD1 or TRBD2 (5 bases each). CDR3 size: 14 residues. The V and J ends lost 3 bases and 7 bases respectively, with 16 bases between them. In germline, CDR1 is SQVTM, CDR2 ANQGSEA. The CDR3 region has the DNA TGCAGCGTTGATCGCAGGGAGTCTAGTAATGAGCAGTTCTTC. Its translation is CSVDRRESSNEQFF.

This clonotype has just a few counts. V and J are TRBV5-1 and TRBJ1-1, with D possibly matching TRBD1 (6 bases). V lost 6 bases to trimming and J lost 1 base, with 19 bases between them. There are 16 residues in the CDR3. CDR1 and CDR2 from the germline V gene are SGHRS and YFSETQ. CDR3 nucleotide sequence: TGCGCCAGCAACATCGGTCGAGACAGGCGGAACACTGAAGCTTTCTTT. This translates into CASNIGRDRRNTEAFF.

In its sample, this clonotype was seen a few times. J is TRBJ2-1 and V is TRBV7-9; D remains ambiguous. Looked up from germline, CDR1 is SEHNR and CDR2 is FQNEAQ (reference sequence). V dropped 5 bases and J dropped 9 bases, with 11 bases sitting between them. The CDR3 spans 12 residues. The CDR3 is CASSPLPAEQFF. CDR3 sequence (DNA): TGTGCCAGCAGCCCTCTTCCTGCTGAGCAGTTCTTC.

In its sample, this clonotype was seen a few times. The chain joins TRBV5-1 to TRBJ2-5; D remains unclear. Trimming took 0 bases from V and 2 from J, leaving 8 bases between them. The CDR3 consists of 14 residues. Germline CDR1 SGHRS, CDR2 YFSETQ. The CDR3 coding sequence is TGCGCCAGCAGCTTGGTGGCTCCGCAAGAGACCCAGTACTTC. Its translation: CASSLVAPQETQYF.

This clonotype was detected only a few times. This rearrangement joins TRBV14 to TRBJ2-7; TRBD2 agrees at 11 bases. The length of the CDR3 is 16 residues. With V trimmed by 4 bases and J by 2 bases, 7 bases remained unmatched. The germline gives CDR1 SGHDN, CDR2 FVKESK. Here the CDR3 reads CASSRDLAGGPYEQYF. In DNA, the CDR3 is TGTGCCAGCAGCCGAGACTTAGCGGGAGGGCCCTACGAGCAGTACTTC.

This clonotype was seen a handful of times. The chain joins TRBV12-3 or TRBV12-4 to TRBJ1-2, with 11 bases fitting TRBD1. With 6 bases clipped from V and 4 bases from J, the junction kept 7 bases outside the gene matches. This CDR3 is built from 15 residues. CDR3 coding DNA: TGTGCCAGCAGCAGCGGCGGGACAGGGGGCTATGGCTACACCTTC. Encoded protein: CASSSGGTGGYGYTF.

This chain connects TRBV29-1 to TRBJ2-7; 7 bases are shared with TRBD1. The germline V gene encodes CDR1 SQVTM and CDR2 ANQGSEA. The V gene end was trimmed by 6 bases and the J gene end by 6 bases; junction bases not matched to a gene: 8. This CDR3 comprises 12 residues. CDR3 residues: CSVRDSPVEQYF. For the CDR3, the DNA is TGCAGCGTACGGGACAGCCCTGTCGAGCAGTACTTC.

The J gene is TRBJ2-4, the V gene TRBV20-1, with TRBD2 identical over 8 bases. Trimming cost V 6 bases and J 8 bases; bases outside gene matches: 3. Per germline, CDR1 DFQATT and CDR2 SNEGSKA (reference sequence). The CDR3 has 11 residues. The CDR3 region is CSAQAGDIQYF. CDR3 nucleotides: TGCAGTGCCCAAGCGGGAGACATTCAGTACTTC.

In this sample, this clonotype turned up a few times. This chain uses TRBV4-1 with TRBJ1-2; a possible D gene is TRBD1 (5 bases). There are 16 residues in the CDR3. V was trimmed by 0 bases and J by 4 bases, leaving 15 bases between them. CDR1 is MGHRA, CDR2 YSYEKL, per germline. The CDR3 is CASSQEPGRSPYGYTF. For the CDR3, the DNA is TGCGCCAGCAGCCAAGAACCGGGGCGGTCCCCCTATGGCTACACCTTC.

Points on this clonotype: A junction end diverges from the germline sequence, so it may reflect a read error. The V gene is TRBV7-2, the J gene TRBJ1-2; 7 positions match TRBD1. The CDR3 spans 14 residues. Looked up from germline, CDR1 is SGHTA and CDR2 is FQGNSA. The DNA for the CDR3 is TGTGCCAGCACCTTAGGGGGAGGGGGCGATGGCTACACCTTC. Translated: CASTLGGGGDGYTF.

Many counts were recorded for this clonotype. The rearrangement links TRBV12-3 or TRBV12-4 to TRBJ2-1, with TRBD2 matching over 12 bases. The CDR3 is made up of 17 amino acids. The V and J ends lost 6 bases and 4 bases, in that order; junction bases with no gene match: 10. The CDR3 spells CASRLAGGPGLYNEQFF. The CDR3 nucleotides are TGTGCCAGCAGACTAGCGGGAGGCCCTGGGCTTTACAATGAGCAGTTCTTC.

The DNA for the CDR3 is TGTGCCAGCAGTTACCAATCACCGGGACTAGGGGGCTACGAGCAGTACTTC. It translates to CASSYQSPGLGGYEQYF. The genes are TRBV6-5 and TRBJ2-7; 8 bases fit TRBD2. Germline V gene sequence: CDR1 MNHEY, CDR2 SVGAGI. The V segment lost 2 bases and the J segment 3 bases; nucleotides outside the gene matches: 12. This CDR3 is built from 17 residues.

The chain joins TRBV30 to TRBJ2-3, with no clear D. V was cut by 4 bases and J by 1 base, with 9 bases left in between. The CDR3 runs to 13 residues. Germline V lookup: CDR1 GTSNPN, CDR2 SVGIG (reference sequence). The CDR3 nucleotides read TGTGCCTGGAACAAATGGGGCACAGATACGCAGTATTTT. This codes for CAWNKWGTDTQYF.

This clonotype was counted at least ten times. The rearrangement uses TRBV20-1 and TRBJ2-7; D perhaps matches TRBD1 (5 bases). V gave up 3 bases and J gave up 3 bases, with 9 bases separating them. CDR1 is DFQATT and CDR2 is SNEGSKA in the germline V gene (reference sequence). This CDR3 has 12 residues. DNA for the CDR3: TGCAGTGCTAGTCTCCAGGGCTACGAGCAGTACTTC. It specifies CSASLQGYEQYF.

The chain combines TRBV20-1 with TRBJ2-3; D uncertain. The germline CDR1 and CDR2 sequences are DFQATT and SNEGSKA (reference sequence). The CDR3 has 11 residues. V was clipped by 2 bases and J by 8 bases, with 8 bases between them. The CDR3 protein is CSARSLPTQYF. The CDR3 nucleotides read TGCAGTGCTAGAAGTCTCCCTACGCAGTATTTT.

The V gene is TRBV20-1, the J gene TRBJ2-6, with 7 nucleotides matching TRBD2. Germline V gene sequence: CDR1 DFQATT, CDR2 SNEGSKA (reference sequence). Trimming at V came to 6 bases and at J to 3 bases, leaving 11 bases not matched to a gene. This CDR3 contains 16 residues. The CDR3 spells CSASRGGPGGANVLTF. CDR3 in DNA: TGCAGTGCCTCTCGGGGAGGGCCGGGTGGGGCCAACGTCCTGACTTTC.

The chain couples TRBV12-3 or TRBV12-4 to TRBJ1-6; TRBD1 matches at 9 bases. The CDR3 extends over 14 amino acids. With 3 bases clipped from V and 7 bases from J, the junction kept 1 base outside the gene matches. CDR3 in amino acids: CASSFGQGNSPLHF. The CDR3 bases are TGTGCCAGCAGTTTCGGACAGGGGAATTCACCCCTCCACTTT.

This clonotype was found a few times. The V call is TRBV27, the J call TRBJ2-7, with D possibly matching TRBD2 (6 bases). The CDR3 is 14 residues long. The germline gives CDR1 MNHEY, CDR2 SMNVEV (reference sequence). V was shortened by 2 bases and J by 3 bases, with 11 bases between the two germline ends. The DNA of the CDR3 is TGTGCCAGCAGTTTAGGGACTTCTAACTACGAGCAGTACTTC. Translation: CASSLGTSNYEQYF.

This clonotype showed up just a few times. The chain's CDR3 is CASSLRDRRTRYGYTF. CDR3 bases: TGTGCCAGCAGCCTCCGGGACAGGCGGACCCGCTATGGCTACACCTTC. The chain links TRBV5-5 to TRBJ1-2, with 8 bases lining up with TRBD1. Trimming cost V 4 bases and J 4 bases; bases outside gene matches: 12. There are 16 residues in the CDR3. In germline, CDR1 is SGHKS, CDR2 YYEKEE (reference sequence).

This clonotype was recorded a few times. The rearrangement uses TRBV11-3 and TRBJ1-1; D gene ambiguous. The ends were cut back, 1 base at V and 5 bases at J, with 8 bases in the middle. Germline V lookup: CDR1 SGHNT, CDR2 YENEEA. The CDR3 runs to 13 residues. The CDR3 protein is CASSLGRRTEAFF. In nucleotides, the CDR3 is TGTGCCAGCAGCTTAGGCCGGAGGACTGAAGCTTTCTTT.